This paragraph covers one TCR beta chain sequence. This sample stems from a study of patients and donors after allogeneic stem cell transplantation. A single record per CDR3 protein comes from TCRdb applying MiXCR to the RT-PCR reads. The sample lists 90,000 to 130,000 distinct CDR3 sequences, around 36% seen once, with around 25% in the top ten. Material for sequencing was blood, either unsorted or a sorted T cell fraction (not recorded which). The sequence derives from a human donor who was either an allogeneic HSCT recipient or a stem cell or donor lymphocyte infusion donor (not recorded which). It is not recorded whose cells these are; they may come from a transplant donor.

The CDR3 protein is CASSQIGLARGDTDTQYF. In DNA form, the CDR3 reads TGCGCCAGCAGCCAAATCGGACTCGCTAGAGGGGACACAGATACGCAGTATTTT. The chain is built from TRBV4-1 and TRBJ2-3; D may correspond to TRBD1 or TRBD2 (5 bases each). From germline, CDR1 is MGHRA and CDR2 YSYEKL. The length of the CDR3 is 18 residues. Deletions cut 2 bases from V and 2 bases from J, with 20 bases between.